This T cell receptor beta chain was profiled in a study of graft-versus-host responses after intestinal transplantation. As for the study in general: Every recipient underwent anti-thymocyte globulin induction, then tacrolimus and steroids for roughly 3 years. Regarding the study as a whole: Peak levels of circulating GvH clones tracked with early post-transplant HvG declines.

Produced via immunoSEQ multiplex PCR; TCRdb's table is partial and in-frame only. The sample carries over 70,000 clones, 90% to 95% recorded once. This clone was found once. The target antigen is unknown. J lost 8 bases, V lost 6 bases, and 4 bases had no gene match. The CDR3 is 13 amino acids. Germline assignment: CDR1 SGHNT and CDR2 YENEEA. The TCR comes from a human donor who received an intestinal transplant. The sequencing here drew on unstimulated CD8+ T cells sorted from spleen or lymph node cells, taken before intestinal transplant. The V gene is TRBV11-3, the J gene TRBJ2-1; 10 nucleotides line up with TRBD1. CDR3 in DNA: TGTGCCAGCAGTTGGACAGGGGGGGATGAGCAGTTCTTC. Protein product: CASSWTGGDEQFF.